This TCR beta chain was found in a study of T cell changes during pregnancy in multiple sclerosis. Germline loops: CDR1 LNHDA, CDR2 SQIVND (reference sequence). The V and J ends lost 4 bases and 5 bases respectively, with 12 bases between them. The CDR3 sequence is 14 residues long. Repertoires were generated with immunoSEQ multiplex PCR, while TCRdb's copy carries only in-frame clones and drops some. The sample consists of approximately 100,000 clones, about nine tenths of them appearing once. The sequencing here drew on peripheral blood, taken after pregnancy. The receptor was isolated from a female donor with multiple sclerosis, enrolled in a pregnancy study. This rearrangement joins TRBV19 to TRBJ1-5, with a tentative D call TRBD1 (5 bases). The CDR3 sequence is CASSTSGGDQPQHF. Here the CDR3 DNA reads TGTGCCAGTAGTACGTCTGGGGGGGATCAGCCCCAGCATTTT. Variable domain in full (rest from reference TRBV19 and TRBJ1-5): DGGITQSPKYLFRKEGQNVTLSCEQNLNHDAMYWYRQDPGQGLRLIYYSQIVNDFQKGDIAEGYSVSREKKESFPLTVTSAQKNPTAFYLCASSTSGGDQPQHFGDGTRLSIL.